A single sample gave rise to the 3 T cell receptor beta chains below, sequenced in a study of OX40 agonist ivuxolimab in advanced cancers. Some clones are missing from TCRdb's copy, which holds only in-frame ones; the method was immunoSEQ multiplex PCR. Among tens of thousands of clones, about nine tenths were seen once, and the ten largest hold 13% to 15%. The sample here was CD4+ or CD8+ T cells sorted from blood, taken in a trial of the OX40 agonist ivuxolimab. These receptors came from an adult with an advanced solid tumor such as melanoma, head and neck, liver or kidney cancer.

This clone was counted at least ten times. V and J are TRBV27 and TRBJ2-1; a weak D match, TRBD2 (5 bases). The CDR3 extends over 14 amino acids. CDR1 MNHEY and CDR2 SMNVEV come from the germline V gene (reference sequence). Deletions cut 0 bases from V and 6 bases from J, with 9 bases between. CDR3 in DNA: TGTGCCAGCAGTTTATCCGGCGGGCCCAATGAGCAGTTCTTC. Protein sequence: CASSLSGGPNEQFF.

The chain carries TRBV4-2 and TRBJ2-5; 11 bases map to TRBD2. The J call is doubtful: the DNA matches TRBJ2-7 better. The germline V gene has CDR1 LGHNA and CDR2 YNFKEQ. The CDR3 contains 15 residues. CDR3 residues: CASSQGTSGSTEQYF. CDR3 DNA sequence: TGTGCCAGCAGCCAAGGGACTAGCGGGTCTACCGAGCAGTACTTC.

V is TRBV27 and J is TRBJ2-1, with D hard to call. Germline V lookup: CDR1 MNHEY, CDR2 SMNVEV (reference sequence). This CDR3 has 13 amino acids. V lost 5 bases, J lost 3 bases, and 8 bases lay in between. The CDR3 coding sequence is TGTGCCAGCAGTCTGGCCGGCTACAATGAGCAGTTCTTC. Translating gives CASSLAGYNEQFF.